This TCR beta chain originates from a study of OX40 agonist ivuxolimab in advanced cancers. Study-level background: The group had a mean age of about 60 years, ranged from about 23 to 85, and was 80% to 90% male. One patient with hepatocellular carcinoma and two with cutaneous melanoma, three in all, had partial responses.

The table came from immunoSEQ multiplex PCR; TCRdb's copy has only in-frame clones and leaves some out. The repertoire consists of around 66,000 clones, with about 85% occurring once and the leading ten covering 2% to 2.5%. On this clone: Its specificity is not known.

Whole-study results and caveats: Doses of 0.1 to 3.0 mg/kg were accompanied by clonal expansion of CD4+ and CD8+ blood T cells by week 6.

The germline gives CDR1 GTSNPN, CDR2 SVGIG (reference sequence). Trimming left V 6 bases short and J 7 bases short, with 13 bases between. This CDR3 comprises 12 residues. This chain links TRBV30 with TRBJ2-1, with D possibly being TRBD2 (5 bases). The source material was CD4+ or CD8+ T cells sorted from blood, sampled in a trial of the OX40 agonist ivuxolimab. The TCR originated in an adult with an advanced solid tumor such as melanoma, head and neck, liver or kidney cancer. The CDR3 DNA reads as TGTGCCTGCGAACGCATAGCGAATGAGCAGTTCTTC. Translating gives CACERIANEQFF.